Listed below are T cell receptor beta chains from one sample, sequenced in a study of cytomegalovirus exposure and HLA in healthy donors. Here immunoSEQ multiplex PCR was the method, and the copy in TCRdb shows in-frame clones only, minus some. The table has more than 100,000 clones, 78% seen once. The sample was PBMCs. These receptors originate from a young woman in good health and CMV-seronegative. CDR3s include the opening cysteine and the closing phenylalanine or tryptophan. D genes are given only for firm matches. The size of a clone is reported for some rows only, either as once, few or many, or as a class for expanded clones.

J gene: TRBJ1-4; V gene: TRBV30; D gene: -; clone size: few; CDR3 DNA: TGTGCCTGGAGTGAAGGTTTGGGAGGGGCACTGTTTTTT; CDR3 protein: CAWSEGLGGALFF
J gene: TRBJ2-7; V gene: TRBV2; D gene: TRBD1; clone size: -; CDR3 DNA: TGTGCCAGCAGCCCCTACCGAGACAGGGTACGAGACGAGCAGTACTTC; CDR3 protein: CASSPYRDRVRDEQYF
J gene: TRBJ2-7; V gene: TRBV2; D gene: TRBD2; clone size: -; CDR3 DNA: TGTGCCAGCAGTGACCGGACTAGCGGGAGGGCCCTCGCCTACGAGCAGTACTTC; CDR3 protein: CASSDRTSGRALAYEQYF
J gene: TRBJ1-2; V gene: TRBV18; D gene: -; clone size: -; CDR3 DNA: TGTGCCAGCTCGCTTACAGGGACTATAACTTGGGACGGCTACACCTTC; CDR3 protein: CASSLTGTITWDGYTF
J gene: TRBJ2-1; V gene: TRBV20-1; D gene: TRBD2; clone size: once; CDR3 DNA: TGCAGTGCTATCCAAAGGGACTACCAGTTCTTC; CDR3 protein: CSAIQRDYQFF
J gene: TRBJ2-1; V gene: TRBV29-1; D gene: -; clone size: -; CDR3 DNA: TGCAGCACATCTTTATTACGGGGAAATGAGCAGTTCTTC; CDR3 protein: CSTSLLRGNEQFF
J gene: TRBJ1-2; V gene: TRBV5-6; D gene: -; clone size: few; CDR3 DNA: TGTGCCAGCAGCTTGGAGGGAGTGAGCTATGGCTACACCTTC; CDR3 protein: CASSLEGVSYGYTF
J gene: TRBJ2-2; V gene: TRBV4-1; D gene: -; clone size: once; CDR3 DNA: TGCGCCAGCAGCCAAGGAGGGCAGAACACCGGGGAGCTGTTTTTT; CDR3 protein: CASSQGGQNTGELFF
J gene: TRBJ1-4; V gene: TRBV6-5; D gene: -; clone size: -; CDR3 DNA: TGTGCCACTAGGCCGACAGAGCGTGATGAAAAACTGTTTTTT; CDR3 protein: CATRPTERDEKLFF
J gene: TRBJ2-3; V gene: TRBV4-1; D gene: -; clone size: once; CDR3 DNA: TGCGCCAGCAGCCAACAGGGAGGAGCCACAGATACGCAGTATTTT; CDR3 protein: CASSQQGGATDTQYF
J gene: TRBJ1-2; V gene: TRBV19; D gene: -; clone size: -; CDR3 DNA: TGTGCCAGTAGTATTCGGTATGGCTACACCTTC; CDR3 protein: CASSIRYGYTF
J gene: TRBJ2-7; V gene: TRBV5-6; D gene: -; clone size: few; CDR3 DNA: TGTGCCAGCAGCTTGACACCTTCGGAGCAGTACTTC; CDR3 protein: CASSLTPSEQYF
J gene: TRBJ2-5; V gene: TRBV7-6; D gene: -; clone size: -; CDR3 DNA: TGTGCCAGCAGCTTTGGACTAAATCGGGAGACCCAGTACTTC; CDR3 protein: CASSFGLNRETQYF
J gene: TRBJ2-3; V gene: TRBV10-1; D gene: -; clone size: -; CDR3 DNA: TGCGCCAGCAGTGACGGAGGGGCTATCACAGATACGCAGTATTTT; CDR3 protein: CASSDGGAITDTQYF
J gene: TRBJ1-3; V gene: TRBV7-2; D gene: -; clone size: -; CDR3 DNA: TGTGCCAGCAGCTTGGGGGCCTACACAGGAAACACCATATATTTT; CDR3 protein: CASSLGAYTGNTIYF
J gene: TRBJ1-5; V gene: TRBV12-5; D gene: -; clone size: -; CDR3 DNA: TGTGCTAGTGGCTCCGGGGGGGCAGGTCAGCCCCAGCATTTT; CDR3 protein: CASGSGGAGQPQHF
J gene: TRBJ2-3; V gene: TRBV30; D gene: -; clone size: few; CDR3 DNA: TGTGCCTGGAGTGTACAGAGCACAGATACGCAGTATTTT; CDR3 protein: CAWSVQSTDTQYF
J gene: TRBJ2-7; V gene: TRBV2; D gene: TRBD2; clone size: -; CDR3 DNA: TGTGCCAGATCTAGCGGGAAACAAGGCGAGCAGTACTTC; CDR3 protein: CARSSGKQGEQYF
J gene: TRBJ1-1; V gene: TRBV18; D gene: -; clone size: -; CDR3 DNA: TGTGCCAGCTCACCATACCAGGGGACGAACACTGAAGCTTTCTTT; CDR3 protein: CASSPYQGTNTEAFF
J gene: TRBJ2-1; V gene: TRBV10-3; D gene: TRBD2; clone size: -; CDR3 DNA: TGTGCCATCAGGACTAGCGGGAGCTACAATGAGCAGTTCTTC; CDR3 protein: CAIRTSGSYNEQFF
J gene: TRBJ1-1; V gene: TRBV6-6; D gene: -; clone size: -; CDR3 DNA: TGTGCCAGCAGTTACGGCGAGGGAATTTCTGAAGCTTTCTTT; CDR3 protein: CASSYGEGISEAFF
J gene: TRBJ2-1; V gene: TRBV6-5; D gene: -; clone size: -; CDR3 DNA: TGTGCCAGCAGTTTGACGACGGAGGGCCCTTACAATGAGCAGTTCTTC; CDR3 protein: CASSLTTEGPYNEQFF
J gene: TRBJ2-1; V gene: TRBV5-1; D gene: TRBD2; clone size: few; CDR3 DNA: TGCGCCAGCAGCGTAGCGGGAGGGCTAGGAAGAAATCAGGCCAATGAGCAGTTCTTC; CDR3 protein: CASSVAGGLGRNQANEQFF
J gene: TRBJ1-1; V gene: TRBV6-5; D gene: -; clone size: -; CDR3 DNA: TGTGCCAGCAGTAACAGGCGGGGCACTGAAGCTTTCTTT; CDR3 protein: CASSNRRGTEAFF
J gene: TRBJ1-1; V gene: TRBV7-9; D gene: -; clone size: -; CDR3 DNA: TGTGCCAGCAGCCAGAGGGTCACTGAAGCTTTCTTT; CDR3 protein: CASSQRVTEAFF
J gene: TRBJ2-1; V gene: TRBV27; D gene: TRBD2; clone size: once; CDR3 DNA: TGTGCCAGCAGTTTTCTAGCGGGTCACAATGAGCAGTTCTTC; CDR3 protein: CASSFLAGHNEQFF
J gene: TRBJ2-7; V gene: TRBV6-6; D gene: TRBD2; clone size: once; CDR3 DNA: TGTGCCAGCAAGGTGGGAGGGGAATACGAGCAGTACTTC; CDR3 protein: CASKVGGEYEQYF
J gene: TRBJ1-1; V gene: TRBV4-1; D gene: -; clone size: -; CDR3 DNA: TGCGCCAGCAGCCTCCCGGGGGGATTTGAAGCTTTCTTT; CDR3 protein: CASSLPGGFEAFF
J gene: TRBJ2-1; V gene: TRBV27; D gene: TRBD2; clone size: -; CDR3 DNA: TGTGCCAGCAGTTCAATCTACAGGGTAAGGCTAGCGGGAGACGAGCAGTTCTTC; CDR3 protein: CASSSIYRVRLAGDEQFF
J gene: TRBJ1-2; V gene: TRBV9; D gene: -; clone size: -; CDR3 DNA: TGTGCCAGCTGGGGGGGATATGGCTACACCTTC; CDR3 protein: CASWGGYGYTF
J gene: TRBJ2-1; V gene: TRBV7-9; D gene: TRBD2; clone size: -; CDR3 DNA: TGTTCCAGCAGCTTAGTCGGCGGGAGACGGGGATCTGAGCAGTTCTTC; CDR3 protein: CSSSLVGGRRGSEQFF
J gene: TRBJ2-7; V gene: TRBV7-2; D gene: -; clone size: once; CDR3 DNA: TGTGCCAGCAGCCCCGGGTCGGAGGACAGCTACGAGCAGTACTTC; CDR3 protein: CASSPGSEDSYEQYF
J gene: TRBJ2-1; V gene: TRBV15; D gene: -; clone size: -; CDR3 DNA: TGTGCCACCAGTAAGGACGGGGCCTACAATGAGCAGTTCTTC; CDR3 protein: CATSKDGAYNEQFF
J gene: TRBJ2-1; V gene: TRBV4-2; D gene: TRBD2; clone size: -; CDR3 DNA: TGTGCCAGCAGCACCCAGCGGGAGGATAATGAGCAGTTCTTC; CDR3 protein: CASSTQREDNEQFF
J gene: TRBJ2-5; V gene: TRBV7-9; D gene: -; clone size: -; CDR3 DNA: TGTGCCAGCAGCCATGGAGGGCAAGAGACCCAGTACTTC; CDR3 protein: CASSHGGQETQYF
J gene: TRBJ2-1; V gene: TRBV19; D gene: TRBD2; clone size: few; CDR3 DNA: TGTGCCAGTAGTACTGGGCCTAGCGGGAGACCCCCGTTCTTC; CDR3 protein: CASSTGPSGRPPFF
J gene: TRBJ2-7; V gene: TRBV6-1; D gene: TRBD2; clone size: -; CDR3 DNA: TGTGCCAGCAGTCCCCGACTAGCGGAGGACTACGAGCAGTACTTC; CDR3 protein: CASSPRLAEDYEQYF
J gene: TRBJ1-4; V gene: TRBV27; D gene: TRBD1; clone size: -; CDR3 DNA: TGTGCCAGCAGTTCCACAGGGGGCCTCTTCGAGAATGAAAAACTGTTTTTT; CDR3 protein: CASSSTGGLFENEKLFF
J gene: TRBJ1-1; V gene: TRBV28; D gene: TRBD1; clone size: -; CDR3 DNA: TGTGCCAGCAGTCCAGGGGGCGAGAACACTGAAGCTTTCTTT; CDR3 protein: CASSPGGENTEAFF
J gene: TRBJ2-7; V gene: TRBV5-1; D gene: -; clone size: -; CDR3 DNA: TGCGCCAGCAGCCCTGGGACTTTGGACGGCGAGCAGTACTTC; CDR3 protein: CASSPGTLDGEQYF
J gene: TRBJ2-1; V gene: TRBV6-1; D gene: TRBD2; clone size: -; CDR3 DNA: TGTGCCAGCAGCGACGGGACTAGCGGATACAATGAGCAGTTCTTC; CDR3 protein: CASSDGTSGYNEQFF
J gene: TRBJ2-3; V gene: TRBV30; D gene: -; clone size: -; CDR3 DNA: TGTGCCTGGAGTCCCGCCCCGGGGGTAGATACGCAGTATTTT; CDR3 protein: CAWSPAPGVDTQYF
J gene: TRBJ2-3; V gene: TRBV6-6; D gene: TRBD2; clone size: few; CDR3 DNA: TGTGCCAGCAGGCGGGAGGGGAGCACAGATACGCAGTATTTT; CDR3 protein: CASRREGSTDTQYF
J gene: TRBJ2-5; V gene: TRBV10-2; D gene: TRBD1; clone size: -; CDR3 DNA: TGCGCCAGCAGTCGGGACAGGGCCTATGGGACCCAGTACTTC; CDR3 protein: CASSRDRAYGTQYF
J gene: TRBJ2-7; V gene: TRBV19; D gene: TRBD1; clone size: -; CDR3 DNA: TGTGCCAGTAGTATAGACGCGACAGGGGGCCTCGAGCAGTACTTC; CDR3 protein: CASSIDATGGLEQYF
J gene: TRBJ1-3; V gene: TRBV25-1; D gene: TRBD1; clone size: -; CDR3 DNA: TGTGCCAGCAGTGAATACGACAGGGGGACTGGAAACGCCATATATTTT; CDR3 protein: CASSEYDRGTGNAIYF
J gene: TRBJ2-7; V gene: TRBV19; D gene: TRBD1; clone size: -; CDR3 DNA: TGTGCCAGTAGTATAGGGGAGACCGGGACAGGGTGGAACGAGCAGTACTTC; CDR3 protein: CASSIGETGTGWNEQYF
J gene: TRBJ2-7; V gene: TRBV5-1; D gene: TRBD2; clone size: -; CDR3 DNA: TGCGCCAGCAGCTTTACTAGCGGAATATACGAGCAGTACTTC; CDR3 protein: CASSFTSGIYEQYF
J gene: TRBJ1-2; V gene: TRBV29-1; D gene: -; clone size: -; CDR3 DNA: TGCAGCGTTAATCGGGATGGGGATGGCTACACCTTC; CDR3 protein: CSVNRDGDGYTF
J gene: TRBJ2-1; V gene: TRBV5-1; D gene: -; clone size: -; CDR3 DNA: TGCGCCAGCAGCCTACAGAGCTCCTACAATGAGCAGTTCTTC; CDR3 protein: CASSLQSSYNEQFF
J gene: TRBJ1-4; V gene: TRBV7-8; D gene: -; clone size: -; CDR3 DNA: TGTGCCAGCAGCTCGATCGAGGGAACGGGAGAAAAACTGTTTTTT; CDR3 protein: CASSSIEGTGEKLFF
J gene: TRBJ2-1; V gene: TRBV10-1; D gene: TRBD2; clone size: once; CDR3 DNA: TGCGCCAGCAGTGAAAGCGGGGCGAAGAATGAGCAGTTCTTC; CDR3 protein: CASSESGAKNEQFF
J gene: TRBJ1-5; V gene: TRBV27; D gene: -; clone size: -; CDR3 DNA: TGTGCCAGCAGTACCAACAGGTCCTATCAGCCCCAGCATTTT; CDR3 protein: CASSTNRSYQPQHF
J gene: TRBJ1-2; V gene: TRBV14; D gene: -; clone size: once; CDR3 DNA: TGTGCCAGCAGCCCTAACGGAGGGGATGGCTACACCTTC; CDR3 protein: CASSPNGGDGYTF
J gene: TRBJ1-2; V gene: TRBV2; D gene: -; clone size: -; CDR3 DNA: TGTGCCAGCAGGGAGGGGACGGGGGGCTACACCTTC; CDR3 protein: CASREGTGGYTF